The following is a TCR beta chain sequence with its context. MiXCR, run by TCRdb on the RACE reads, gives a single entry per CDR3 protein. The repertoire holds roughly 100,000 distinct CDR3 sequences, with around 10% as singletons. The source of the sample is a study of human T cells and chemical hapten exposure. Across the whole study: Patch testing was performed with 0.01% DPC on the upper back, with reading at 6 days. Largely, small differences in pooled library volume made per-sample TCR yields vary.

Time point defined: pre-sensitization, week 0. Documented treatment: therapeutic diphenylcyclopropenone sensitization with weekly scalp DPC. The drawing of blood occurred before each patch test was applied. Someone pulled total RNA out of unfractionated whole blood. The sample was whole blood, taken in connection with sensitization to the hapten diphenylcyclopropenone (DPC). The TCR comes from a woman aged 45-65 years with alopecia areata. Some clones in this sample may be carry-over from other donors' samples.

The CDR3 DNA reads TGTGCCAGCAGTCGACTACCCTACGAGCAGTACTTC. Protein: CASSRLPYEQYF. This chain connects TRBV28 to TRBJ2-7, with a tentative D call TRBD2 (5 bases). Germline CDR1 is MDHEN and CDR2 is SYDVKM. The CDR3 is 12 amino acids. Trimming removed 5 bases at V and 2 bases at J, with 7 bases between.